These T cell receptor beta chains were read from a single sample in a study of PD-L1 blockade in urothelial cancer. TCRdb keeps only in-frame clones here, not all; method: immunoSEQ multiplex PCR. The profile shows around 56,000 clones, about 86% of them singletons. The sample here was PBMCs, taken around atezolizumab (anti-PD-L1) treatment. The source is a man over 45 with urothelial cancer. Both conserved end residues are part of each CDR3. A D gene is named only where the DNA matches it firmly. Expanded clones get a size class; other rows say once, few or many, or leave the size out.

TRBJ2-7 TRBD2 TRBV19 - CASSETSGYEQYF TGTGCCAGTAGTGAGACTAGCGGTTACGAGCAGTACTTC
TRBJ2-5 TRBD2 TRBV18 - CASSFYRLAGEETQYF TGTGCCAGCTCATTCTATCGACTAGCGGGGGAGGAGACCCAGTACTTC
TRBJ1-2 TRBD1 TRBV28 - CASSTRDRGNYGYTF TGTGCCAGCAGTACCCGGGACAGGGGTAACTATGGCTACACCTTC
TRBJ2-2 TRBD2 TRBV11-2 - CASRGGLAGGTGELFF TGTGCCAGCAGGGGGGGACTAGCGGGTGGCACCGGGGAGCTGTTTTTT
TRBJ2-1 - TRBV5-1 - CASRYQTSSYNEQFF TGCGCCAGCAGGTACCAGACTAGCTCCTACAATGAGCAGTTCTTC
TRBJ1-2 TRBD1 TRBV18 - CASSQDRSLGYTF TGTGCCAGCTCCCAGGACAGGAGCCTTGGCTACACCTTC
TRBJ2-7 TRBD1 TRBV10-3 - CAISPIQGAKYEQYF TGTGCCATCAGCCCTATACAGGGGGCTAAGTACGAGCAGTACTTC
TRBJ1-2 TRBD1 TRBV28 once CASSLASRETGDGYTF TGTGCCAGCAGTTTAGCGAGCCGCGAGACAGGGGATGGCTACACCTTC
TRBJ2-7 - TRBV11-2 once CASSFSGAEQYF TGTGCCAGCAGCTTTTCAGGGGCCGAGCAGTACTTC
TRBJ2-1 TRBD2 TRBV5-1 - CASSLEGGGRAALKFF TGCGCCAGCAGCTTGGAAGGGGGCGGGAGGGCCGCTCTCAAGTTCTTC
TRBJ2-2 TRBD2 TRBV7-7 - CASSTTSGSKTGELFF TGTGCTAGCAGCACCACTAGCGGGAGTAAAACCGGGGAGCTGTTTTTT
TRBJ2-5 - TRBV7-2 - CASSRTRRETQYF TGTGCCAGCAGCCGGACTCGACGGGAGACCCAGTACTTC
TRBJ1-5 TRBD1 TRBV28 few CAGGRAQGNSQPQHF TGTGCCGGCGGACGAGCACAGGGGAACAGTCAGCCCCAGCATTTT
TRBJ2-5 - TRBV30 - CAWSVQGETQYF TGTGCCTGGAGTGTACAGGGAGAGACCCAGTACTTC
TRBJ2-3 - TRBV11-2 once CASSLLAGGQTQYF TGTGCCAGCAGCTTGTTAGCAGGAGGTCAGACGCAGTATTTT
TRBJ2-7 TRBD1 TRBV28 - CASSLPTLDRGHKQYF TGTGCCAGCAGTCTTCCCACTTTGGACAGGGGGCATAAGCAGTACTTC
TRBJ2-2 - TRBV14 - CASSQQRGLGELFF TGTGCCAGCAGCCAACAGCGAGGGCTCGGGGAGCTGTTTTTT
TRBJ2-7 TRBD2 TRBV28 - CASSSPLLAGVYEQYF TGTGCCAGCAGCTCTCCCCTACTAGCGGGAGTTTACGAGCAGTACTTC
TRBJ2-5 TRBD1 TRBV4-2 - CASSQFTGTGGGETQYF TGTGCCAGCAGCCAATTCACCGGGACAGGGGGCGGGGAGACCCAGTACTTC
TRBJ2-7 TRBD1 TRBV15 once CATSWSRGFNEQYF TGTGCCACCAGCTGGAGCAGGGGGTTCAACGAGCAGTACTTC
TRBJ1-2 - TRBV13 few CASSLREGPPGYGYTF TGTGCCAGCAGCTTACGAGAAGGTCCACCAGGCTATGGCTACACCTTC
TRBJ1-5 TRBD1 TRBV7-8 once CASSPRDREGQPQHF TGTGCCAGCAGCCCTAGGGACAGGGAGGGCCAGCCCCAGCATTTT
TRBJ1-5 - TRBV11-2 - CASSPTGNQPQHF TGTGCCAGCAGCCCGACGGGAAATCAGCCCCAGCATTTT
TRBJ2-1 TRBD1 TRBV11-3 once CASSLGQTAEQFF TGTGCCAGCAGCCTGGGACAGACGGCTGAGCAGTTCTTC
TRBJ1-5 TRBD1 TRBV7-9 few CASSWTGRGQPQHF TGTGCCAGCAGCTGGACAGGGAGGGGGCAGCCCCAGCATTTT
TRBJ2-1 TRBD1 TRBV5-6 - CASSLVSFRTGPYNEQFF TGTGCCAGCAGCTTGGTGAGTTTTAGGACAGGGCCCTACAATGAGCAGTTCTTC
TRBJ2-1 TRBD2 TRBV7-9 - CASSARLAGGDNEQFF TGTGCCAGCAGCGCACGACTAGCGGGAGGCGACAATGAGCAGTTCTTC
TRBJ1-2 - TRBV19 - CASRPGLRGYTF TGTGCCAGTAGGCCAGGGCTCCGGGGCTACACCTTC
TRBJ1-2 - TRBV7-9 - CASSLVPANYGYTF TGTGCCAGCAGCTTAGTTCCAGCGAACTATGGCTACACCTTC
TRBJ1-3 TRBD1 TRBV7-2 - CASSLGGTGLANTIYF TGTGCCAGCAGCTTGGGGGGGACAGGGTTGGCAAACACCATATATTTT
TRBJ2-3 TRBD2 TRBV7-9 - CASSLVWVRESGSDTQYF TGTGCCAGCAGCTTAGTGTGGGTGCGGGAGAGTGGCTCAGATACGCAGTATTTT
TRBJ1-3 - TRBV5-1 - CASSLGNKPGTSGNTIYF TGCGCCAGCAGCTTGGGGAATAAGCCAGGGACTTCTGGAAACACCATATATTTT
TRBJ1-4 TRBD1 TRBV10-1 - CASSEGPPWTGSF TGCGCCAGCAGTGAAGGCCCCCCTTGGACAGGGAGTTTT
TRBJ1-5 - TRBV2 - CASSLQGTHQPQHF TGTGCCAGCAGTCTGCAGGGTACTCATCAGCCCCAGCATTTT
TRBJ2-3 - TRBV11-2 - CASSLVAKSTDTQYF TGTGCCAGCAGCTTAGTAGCGAAAAGCACAGATACGCAGTATTTT
TRBJ2-7 - TRBV18 - CASSRSPEAYEQYF TGTGCCAGCTCACGTAGCCCTGAAGCCTACGAGCAGTACTTC
TRBJ2-5 - TRBV4-2 - CASSQASAQPQETQYF TGTGCCAGCAGCCAAGCGTCGGCACAGCCACAAGAGACCCAGTACTTC
TRBJ1-1 - TRBV19 - CASKWLTEAFF TGTGCCAGTAAGTGGCTCACTGAAGCTTTCTTT
TRBJ2-3 - TRBV30 once CASRFYSDTQYF TGTGCCTCCCGATTCTATTCGGATACGCAGTATTTT
TRBJ1-5 TRBD1 TRBV28 few CASSPRQGQLRPQHF TGTGCCAGCAGCCCTCGACAGGGGCAATTACGGCCCCAGCATTTT
TRBJ2-7 TRBD1 TRBV29-1 few CSVDYATGGYEQYF TGCAGCGTTGATTACGCGACAGGGGGATACGAGCAGTACTTC
TRBJ2-4 - TRBV4-1 - CASSPGQTLAKNIQYF TGCGCCAGCAGCCCTGGACAGACTCTAGCCAAAAACATTCAGTACTTC
TRBJ2-7 TRBD1 TRBV19 - CASSSPGQSYEQYF TGTGCCAGTAGTAGCCCGGGACAGAGCTACGAGCAGTACTTC
TRBJ1-5 - TRBV27 - CASSRGPGPNQPQHF TGTGCCAGCAGTCGCGGGCCAGGACCGAACCAGCCCCAGCATTTT
TRBJ2-6 - TRBV5-1 - CASSLELLSGANVLTF TGCGCCAGCAGCTTGGAACTGCTCTCTGGGGCCAACGTCCTGACTTTC
TRBJ2-2 - TRBV4-1 few CASSQDKFTRPGELFF TGCGCCAGCAGCCAAGATAAGTTTACGCGCCCCGGGGAGCTGTTTTTT
TRBJ2-3 TRBD2 TRBV9 - CASSVDAGGTDTQYF TGTGCCAGCAGCGTAGACGCGGGGGGCACAGATACGCAGTATTTT
TRBJ2-7 TRBD2 TRBV11-2 - CASSLVTSGPSYEQYF TGTGCCAGCAGCTTAGTTACTAGCGGACCCTCCTACGAGCAGTACTTC
TRBJ2-7 TRBD1 TRBV28 - CASSLTGYEQYF TGTGCCAGCAGCCTGACAGGGTACGAGCAGTACTTC
TRBJ2-5 - TRBV10-3 - CAISESYRDGETQYF TGTGCCATCAGTGAGTCGTACAGGGATGGAGAGACCCAGTACTTC
TRBJ2-5 TRBD2 TRBV5-6 - CASSLNGRLGETQYF TGTGCCAGCAGCTTGAACGGGAGGTTAGGAGAGACCCAGTACTTC
TRBJ2-1 TRBD2 TRBV9 few CASSVTSRTYNEQFF TGTGCCAGCAGCGTGACTAGCCGGACCTACAATGAGCAGTTCTTC
TRBJ2-7 - TRBV7-2 - CASSFRPGQIYEQYF TGTGCCAGCAGCTTCCGACCGGGACAAATCTACGAGCAGTACTTC
TRBJ2-7 - TRBV30 - CAWSVWSSSSYEQYF TGTGCCTGGAGTGTATGGAGCTCGAGCTCCTACGAGCAGTACTTC
TRBJ1-4 TRBD1 TRBV9 - CASSPGTGDPEKLFF TGTGCCAGCAGCCCTGGGACAGGGGATCCCGAAAAACTGTTTTTT
TRBJ2-5 - TRBV6-5 - CASSGWQGRQETQYF TGTGCCAGCAGTGGGTGGCAGGGGAGACAAGAGACCCAGTACTTC
TRBJ2-7 TRBD2 TRBV6-1 - CASSGWGVTSGSHEQYF TGTGCCAGCAGTGGGTGGGGGGTGACTAGCGGGAGCCACGAGCAGTACTTC
TRBJ1-1 - TRBV6-5 - CASSYGGGAGATEAFF TGTGCCAGCAGTTACGGCGGGGGCGCTGGGGCCACTGAAGCTTTCTTT
TRBJ2-2 - TRBV6-5 - CATLETGELFF TGTGCCACCCTCGAGACCGGGGAGCTGTTTTTT